This T cell receptor (beta chain) was recorded in a study of T cells in Graves' hyperthyroidism and ophthalmopathy. Regarding the study as a whole: The model identified upcoming ophthalmopathy a median about 7.1 months ahead of onset.

This clonotype was seen ten or more times. Its target is not known. Amplification of TCR beta CDR3 regions used RNA as the template. The primer set for the first-round RT-PCR of the TCR CDR3 was HTBI. TCRdb processed the multiplex PCR reads anew with MiXCR; each CDR3 protein has one entry. The sample has hundreds of thousands of distinct CDR3 sequences; about 38% are singletons. V shed 6 bases, J shed 7 bases, and the junction held 5 bases outside the gene matches. Looked up from germline, CDR1 is SQVTM and CDR2 is ANQGSEA. This CDR3 region has 12 residues. A lack of ophthalmopathy progression within 18 months defined stable Graves' hyperthyroidism.

Sample: blood. The chain links TRBV29-1 to TRBJ1-5; TRBD1 agrees at 8 bases. The TCR sequence derives from a man aged 18-30 years with Graves' hyperthyroidism. The CDR3 is CSVVAGGQPQHF. The DNA for the CDR3 is TGCAGCGTGGTTGCAGGGGGCCAGCCCCAGCATTTT.